This T cell receptor beta chain was identified during a study of blood T cell repertoires in COVID-19. The data were produced by immunoSEQ multiplex PCR, yet TCRdb's version contains in-frame clones alone and is incomplete. The sample holds roughly 250,000 clones, 75% to 90% seen once. CDR1 is ENHRY and CDR2 is SYGVKD in the germline V gene. This CDR3 region has 12 residues. V was pared by 5 bases and J by 7 bases, with 11 bases between. Those enrolled, adults aged roughly 18 to 90 years, came from under 25 US areas. Cohort placement rested on clinical history that participants reported themselves. The source is a middle-aged woman with acute COVID-19. The V gene is TRBV10-3, the J gene TRBJ1-1, with TRBD1 as a possible D gene (5 bases). Sequencing used PBMCs or T cells enriched from blood (not recorded which). CDR3 protein: CAISSGQNEAFF. Written as DNA, the CDR3 is TGTGCCATCAGTTCTGGACAAAATGAAGCTTTCTTT.